This T cell receptor beta chain was sequenced in a study of control samples from healthy donors and cancer patients. Between the trimmed V and J ends, which lost 2 bases and 10 bases, there was a span of 8 bases. The CDR3 is 11 residues long. Measured with immunoSEQ multiplex PCR; TCRdb has only the in-frame clones, and not every one. The profile shows 30,000 to 40,000 clones, around 93% of them singletons. The V gene is TRBV12-3 or TRBV12-4, the J gene TRBJ2-5; D is uncertain. The specimen sequenced was PBMCs. This sequence was found in a man aged 40-49 years with colorectal cancer. CDR3 region: CASSLSRDQYF. CDR3 nucleotides: TGTGCCAGCAGTTTAAGCCGCGACCAGTACTTC.